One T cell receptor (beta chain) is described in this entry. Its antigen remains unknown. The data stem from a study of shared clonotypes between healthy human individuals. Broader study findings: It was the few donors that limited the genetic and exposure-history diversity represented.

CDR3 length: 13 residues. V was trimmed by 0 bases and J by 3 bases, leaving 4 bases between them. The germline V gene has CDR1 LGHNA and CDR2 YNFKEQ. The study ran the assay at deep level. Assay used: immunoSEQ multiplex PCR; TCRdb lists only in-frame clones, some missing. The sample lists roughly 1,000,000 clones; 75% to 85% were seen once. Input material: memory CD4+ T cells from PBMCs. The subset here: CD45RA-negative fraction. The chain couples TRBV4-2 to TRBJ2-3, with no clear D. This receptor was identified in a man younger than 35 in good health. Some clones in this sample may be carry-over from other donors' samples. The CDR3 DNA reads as TGTGCCAGCAGCCAAGAAGAGACAGATACGCAGTATTTT. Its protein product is CASSQEETDTQYF.